This is a list of T cell receptor beta chains from one sample in a study of blood T cell repertoires in COVID-19. Data came from immunoSEQ multiplex PCR; TCRdb stores just in-frame clones and leaves some out. This repertoire shows around 300,000 clones, 85% to 90% found once; its top ten account for roughly 2.3%. The sample comprised PBMCs or T cells enriched from blood (not recorded which). These receptors all come from a woman between 18 and 29 years old who had recovered from COVID-19. Each CDR3 is given with its conserved first and last residue. A D gene is named only where the DNA matches it firmly.

d_gene	j_gene	v_gene	CDR3aa	CDR3nt
NA	TRBJ2-5	TRBV25-1	CASSEYMALTSTETQYF	TGTGCCAGCAGTGAATATATGGCTTTGACATCGACCGAGACCCAGTACTTC
NA	TRBJ1-2	TRBV12-3/TRBV12-4	CASSTPGVYGYTF	TGTGCCAGCAGTACACCAGGGGTTTATGGCTACACCTTC
NA	TRBJ2-2	TRBV2	CASTRDRINTGELFF	TGTGCCAGCACCAGAGACAGAATCAACACCGGGGAGCTGTTTTTT
TRBD1	TRBJ1-6	TRBV5-1	CASSAGTGNSPLHF	TGCGCCAGCAGCGCCGGGACAGGGAATTCACCCCTCCACTTT
TRBD1	TRBJ2-7	TRBV5-1	CASSSGTGPHEQYF	TGCGCCAGCAGCTCCGGGACAGGACCCCACGAGCAGTACTTC
TRBD1	TRBJ1-2	TRBV5-1	CASSLRTGDYGYTF	TGCGCCAGCAGCCTACGGACAGGCGACTATGGCTACACCTTC
NA	TRBJ1-1	TRBV4-1	CASSQKAGWATEAFF	TGCGCCAGCAGCCAAAAGGCGGGGTGGGCCACTGAAGCTTTCTTT
NA	TRBJ1-2	TRBV6-5	CASSYSSRRPYTF	TGTGCCAGCAGTTACTCTTCCCGGCGGCCCTACACCTTC
TRBD1	TRBJ1-1	TRBV15	CATSRARDSEAFF	TGTGCCACCAGCAGAGCTCGGGACAGTGAAGCTTTCTTT
TRBD1	TRBJ2-7	TRBV12-3/TRBV12-4	CASGRQGQQYF	TGTGCCAGCGGGAGACAGGGCCAACAGTACTTC